The rows below give T cell receptor beta chains drawn from one sample of a study of cytomegalovirus exposure and HLA in healthy donors. TCRdb's copy holds only in-frame clones and misses some; the assay was immunoSEQ multiplex PCR. Of fewer than 350,000 clones in the sample, more than 75% are singletons; the top ten hold about 0.85%. The sample consisted of PBMCs. These receptor sequences come from a woman younger than 35 in good health and CMV-seronegative. CDR3s include the opening cysteine and the closing phenylalanine or tryptophan. Fields, in order: D gene, V gene, J gene, clone size, CDR3 DNA, CDR3 protein. D genes are given only for firm matches. Not all rows give a size; the values are once, few, many and, for expanded clones, a class.

d_gene: TRBD1; v_gene: TRBV5-1; j_gene: TRBJ2-1; abundance: .; CDR3nt: TGCGCCAGCAGCGGACAGGGCTATGAGCAGTTCTTC; CDR3aa: CASSGQGYEQFF
d_gene: .; v_gene: TRBV4-1; j_gene: TRBJ1-1; abundance: .; CDR3nt: TGCGCCAGCAGCCACCCGGGAACGAACACTGAAGCTTTCTTT; CDR3aa: CASSHPGTNTEAFF
d_gene: .; v_gene: TRBV5-6; j_gene: TRBJ2-1; abundance: .; CDR3nt: TGTGCCAGTCAGCTCTCACCAGGGCTACGGGAGCAGTTCTTC; CDR3aa: CASQLSPGLREQFF
d_gene: TRBD2; v_gene: TRBV19; j_gene: TRBJ2-7; abundance: .; CDR3nt: TGTGCCAGTAGTCTACTAGCGGGAGGAAGGAGCTACGAGCAGTACTTC; CDR3aa: CASSLLAGGRSYEQYF
d_gene: .; v_gene: TRBV4-2; j_gene: TRBJ1-2; abundance: .; CDR3nt: TGTGCCAGCAGCCAAGGGAGGGGCGCGGACTATGGCTACACCTTC; CDR3aa: CASSQGRGADYGYTF
d_gene: .; v_gene: TRBV27; j_gene: TRBJ2-3; abundance: .; CDR3nt: TGTGCCAGCAGCTATTCCCGCACAGATACGCAGTATTTT; CDR3aa: CASSYSRTDTQYF
d_gene: .; v_gene: TRBV28; j_gene: TRBJ1-2; abundance: .; CDR3nt: TGTGCCACGGATGGCTACACCTTC; CDR3aa: CATDGYTF
d_gene: .; v_gene: TRBV19; j_gene: TRBJ2-1; abundance: .; CDR3nt: TGTGCCAGTAGGGCAGGGGTAGCCGGGGTGGGCTCCTACAATGAGCAGTTCTTC; CDR3aa: CASRAGVAGVGSYNEQFF
d_gene: TRBD1; v_gene: TRBV28; j_gene: TRBJ1-5; abundance: .; CDR3nt: TGTGCCAGCAGTTTATCGGGACAGGGCTTCCAAAAGCCCCAGCATTTT; CDR3aa: CASSLSGQGFQKPQHF
d_gene: TRBD1; v_gene: TRBV5-4; j_gene: TRBJ2-2; abundance: once; CDR3nt: TGTGCCAGCAGCTTAGACCAGGGGGTCACCGGGGAGCTGTTTTTT; CDR3aa: CASSLDQGVTGELFF
d_gene: TRBD1; v_gene: TRBV28; j_gene: TRBJ2-1; abundance: .; CDR3nt: TGTGCCAGCACCACAGGGGGCGCCTCCTATGAGCAGTTCTTC; CDR3aa: CASTTGGASYEQFF
d_gene: TRBD1; v_gene: TRBV7-2; j_gene: TRBJ2-7; abundance: .; CDR3nt: TGTGCCAGCAGCTGGAGGACAGGGGAGTACGAGCAGTACTTC; CDR3aa: CASSWRTGEYEQYF
d_gene: .; v_gene: TRBV9; j_gene: TRBJ1-3; abundance: .; CDR3nt: TGTGCCAGCAGCGCCTCTAGCCGGGGGACTGGAAACACCATATATTTT; CDR3aa: CASSASSRGTGNTIYF
d_gene: TRBD2; v_gene: TRBV19; j_gene: TRBJ2-2; abundance: .; CDR3nt: TGTGCCAGTAGTATACTAGCGGGAAGAACCGGGGAGCTGTTTTTT; CDR3aa: CASSILAGRTGELFF
d_gene: .; v_gene: TRBV18; j_gene: TRBJ2-1; abundance: .; CDR3nt: TGTGCCAGCTCCCCCCCCGGGGGCAATGAGCAGTTCTTC; CDR3aa: CASSPPGGNEQFF
d_gene: .; v_gene: TRBV5-1; j_gene: TRBJ2-7; abundance: once; CDR3nt: TGCGCCAGCAGCTTGGCCGGTGGGGCAGGAACCCACGAGCAGTACTTC; CDR3aa: CASSLAGGAGTHEQYF
d_gene: TRBD1; v_gene: TRBV9; j_gene: TRBJ1-1; abundance: .; CDR3nt: TGTGCCAGCAGCGGACCCGGGACAGGAGGTATCACTGAAGCTTTCTTT; CDR3aa: CASSGPGTGGITEAFF